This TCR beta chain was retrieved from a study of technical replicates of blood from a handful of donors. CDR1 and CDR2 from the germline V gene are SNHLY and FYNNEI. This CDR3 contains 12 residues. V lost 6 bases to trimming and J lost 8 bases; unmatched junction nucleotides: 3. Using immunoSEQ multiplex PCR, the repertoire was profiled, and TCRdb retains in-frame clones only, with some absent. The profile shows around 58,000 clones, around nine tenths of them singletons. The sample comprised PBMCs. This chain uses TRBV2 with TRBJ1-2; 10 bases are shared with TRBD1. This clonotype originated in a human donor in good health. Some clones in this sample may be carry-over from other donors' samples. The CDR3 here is CASRTGGGGYTF. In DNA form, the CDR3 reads TGTGCCAGCAGGACAGGGGGCGGCGGCTACACCTTC.